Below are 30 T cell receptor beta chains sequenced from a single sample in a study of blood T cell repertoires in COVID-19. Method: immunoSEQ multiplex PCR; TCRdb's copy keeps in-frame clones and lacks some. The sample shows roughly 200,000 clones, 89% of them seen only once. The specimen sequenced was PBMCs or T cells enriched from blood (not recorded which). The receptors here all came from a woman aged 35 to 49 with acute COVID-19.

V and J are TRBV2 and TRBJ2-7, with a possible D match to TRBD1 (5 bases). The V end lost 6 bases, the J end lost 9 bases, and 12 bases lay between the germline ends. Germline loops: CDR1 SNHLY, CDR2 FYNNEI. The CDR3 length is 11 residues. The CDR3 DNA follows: TGTGCCAGCAGGAACACAGGTGGGCAGTACTTC. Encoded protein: CASRNTGGQYF.

The CDR3 here is CASSLGQVQGMNTEAFF. The DNA for the CDR3 is TGCGCCAGCAGCTTGGGCCAGGTCCAGGGCATGAACACTGAAGCTTTCTTT. J is TRBJ1-1 and V is TRBV5-1; possibly TRBD1 for D (5 bases). The CDR3 loop spans 17 amino acids. Deletions cut 0 bases from V and 0 bases from J, with 15 bases between. Germline CDR1 is SGHRS and CDR2 is YFSETQ.

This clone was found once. The CDR3 reads CASMPELAGGSYEQYF. In DNA, the CDR3 is TGTGCCAGCATGCCGGAGTTAGCGGGAGGGTCCTACGAGCAGTACTTC. The genes are TRBV6-6 and TRBJ2-7; the match to TRBD2 covers 11 bases. The CDR3 is made up of 16 amino acids. Trimming cost V 7 bases and J 1 base; bases outside gene matches: 9. Germline-derived CDR1 and CDR2 are MNHNY and SVGAGI (reference sequence).

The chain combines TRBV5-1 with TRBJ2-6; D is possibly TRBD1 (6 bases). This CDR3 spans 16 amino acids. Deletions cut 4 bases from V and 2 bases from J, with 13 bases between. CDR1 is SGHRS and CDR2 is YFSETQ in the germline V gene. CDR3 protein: CASSPRTGTGANVLTF. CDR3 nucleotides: TGCGCCAGCAGCCCGCGCACAGGGACTGGGGCCAACGTCCTGACTTTC.

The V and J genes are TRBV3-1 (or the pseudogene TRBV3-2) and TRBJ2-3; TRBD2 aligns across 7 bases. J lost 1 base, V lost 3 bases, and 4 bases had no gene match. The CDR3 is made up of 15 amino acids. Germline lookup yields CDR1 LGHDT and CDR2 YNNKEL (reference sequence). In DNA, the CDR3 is TGTGCCAGCAGCCACGTCAGCGGGGGCACAGATACGCAGTATTTT. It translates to CASSHVSGGTDTQYF.

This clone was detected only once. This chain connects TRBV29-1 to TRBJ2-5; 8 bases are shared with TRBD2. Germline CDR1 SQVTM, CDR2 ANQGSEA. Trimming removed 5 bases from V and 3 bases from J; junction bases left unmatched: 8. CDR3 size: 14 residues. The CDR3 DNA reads TGCAGCGTTAAAAGCGGGAGTATGGAAGAGACCCAGTACTTC. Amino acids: CSVKSGSMEETQYF.

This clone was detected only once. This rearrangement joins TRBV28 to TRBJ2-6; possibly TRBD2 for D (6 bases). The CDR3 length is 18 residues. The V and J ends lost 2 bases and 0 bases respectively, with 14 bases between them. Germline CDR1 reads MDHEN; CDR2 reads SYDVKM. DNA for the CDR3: TGTGCCAGCAGTTTAGCGGGGTACGCACCCTCTGGGGCCAACGTCCTGACTTTC. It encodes CASSLAGYAPSGANVLTF.

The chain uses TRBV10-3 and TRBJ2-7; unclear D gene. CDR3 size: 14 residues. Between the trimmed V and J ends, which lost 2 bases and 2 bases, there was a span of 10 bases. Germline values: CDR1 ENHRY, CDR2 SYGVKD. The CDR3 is CAISEPPLPYEQYF. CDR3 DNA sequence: TGTGCCATCAGTGAGCCCCCCCTCCCCTACGAGCAGTACTTC.

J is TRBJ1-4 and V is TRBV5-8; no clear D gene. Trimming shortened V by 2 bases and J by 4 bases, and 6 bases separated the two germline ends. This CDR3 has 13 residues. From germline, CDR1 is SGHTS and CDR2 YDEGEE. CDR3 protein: CASSFQINEKLFF. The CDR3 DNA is TGTGCCAGCAGCTTCCAAATTAATGAAAAACTGTTTTTT.

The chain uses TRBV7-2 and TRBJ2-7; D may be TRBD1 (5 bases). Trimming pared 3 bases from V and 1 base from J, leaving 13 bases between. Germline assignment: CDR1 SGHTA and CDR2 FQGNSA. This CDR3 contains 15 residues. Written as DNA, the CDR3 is TGTGCCAGCAGCTTTATAGGGGTACGGTCCTACGAGCAGTACTTC. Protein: CASSFIGVRSYEQYF.

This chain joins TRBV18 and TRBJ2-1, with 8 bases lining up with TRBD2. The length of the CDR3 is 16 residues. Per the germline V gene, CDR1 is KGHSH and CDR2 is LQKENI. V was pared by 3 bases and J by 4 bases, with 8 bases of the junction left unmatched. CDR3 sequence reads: CASSPPGSGVYNEQFF. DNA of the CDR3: TGTGCCAGCTCACCCCCGGGTAGCGGGGTTTACAATGAGCAGTTCTTC.

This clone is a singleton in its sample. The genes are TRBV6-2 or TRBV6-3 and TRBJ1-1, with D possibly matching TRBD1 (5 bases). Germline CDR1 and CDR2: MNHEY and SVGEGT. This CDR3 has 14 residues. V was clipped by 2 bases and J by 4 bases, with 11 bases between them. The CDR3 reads CASSYVLGGTEAFF. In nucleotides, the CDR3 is TGTGCCAGCAGTTACGTACTGGGGGGCACTGAAGCTTTCTTT.

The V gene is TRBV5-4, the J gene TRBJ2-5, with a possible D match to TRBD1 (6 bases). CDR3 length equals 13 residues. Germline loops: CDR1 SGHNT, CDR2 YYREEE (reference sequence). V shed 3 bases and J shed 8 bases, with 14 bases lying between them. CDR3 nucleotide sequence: TGTGCCAGCAGCTGGGGTAGTGGGGGCACCCAGTACTTC. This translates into CASSWGSGGTQYF.

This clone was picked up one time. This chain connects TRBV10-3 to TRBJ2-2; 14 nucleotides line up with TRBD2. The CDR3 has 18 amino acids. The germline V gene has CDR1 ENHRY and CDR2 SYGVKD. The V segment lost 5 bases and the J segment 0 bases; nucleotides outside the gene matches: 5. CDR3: CAISSQTSGGANTGELFF. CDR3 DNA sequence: TGTGCCATCAGTTCCCAGACTAGCGGGGGGGCGAACACCGGGGAGCTGTTTTTT.

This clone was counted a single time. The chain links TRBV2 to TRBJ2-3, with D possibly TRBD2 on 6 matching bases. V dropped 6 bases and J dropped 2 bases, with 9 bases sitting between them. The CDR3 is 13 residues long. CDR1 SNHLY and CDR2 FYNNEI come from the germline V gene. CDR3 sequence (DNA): TGTGCCAGCAGCCGGGACTCCACAGATACGCAGTATTTT. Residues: CASSRDSTDTQYF.

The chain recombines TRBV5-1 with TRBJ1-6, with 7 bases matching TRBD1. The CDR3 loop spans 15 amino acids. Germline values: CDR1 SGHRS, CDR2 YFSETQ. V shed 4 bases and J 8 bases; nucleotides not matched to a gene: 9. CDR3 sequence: CASSPLGDRYSPLHF. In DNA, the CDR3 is TGCGCCAGCAGCCCGCTGGGGGACAGATATTCACCCCTCCACTTT. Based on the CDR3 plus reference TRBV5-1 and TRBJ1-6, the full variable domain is KAGVTQTPRYLIKTRGQQVTLSCSPISGHRSVSWYQQTPGQGLQFLFEYFSETQRNKGNFPGRFSGRQFSNSRSEMNVSTLELGDSALYLCASSPLGDRYSPLHFGNGTRLTVT.

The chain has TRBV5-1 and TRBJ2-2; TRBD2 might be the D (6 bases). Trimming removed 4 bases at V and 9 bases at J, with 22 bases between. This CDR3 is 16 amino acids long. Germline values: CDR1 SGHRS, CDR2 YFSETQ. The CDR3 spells CASSRGSGPLARELFF. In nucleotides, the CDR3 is TGCGCCAGCAGCCGGGGTAGCGGCCCTTTAGCCAGGGAGCTGTTTTTT.

CDR3 sequence (DNA): TGTGCCAGCAGCCGGGTCGGGGGTACTAATCAGCCCCAGCATTTT. Residues: CASSRVGGTNQPQHF. This chain uses TRBV6-5 with TRBJ1-5; D perhaps matches TRBD1 (5 bases). Trimming left V 6 bases short and J 4 bases short, with 16 bases between. In germline, CDR1 is MNHEY, CDR2 SVGAGI. This CDR3 spans 15 amino acids.

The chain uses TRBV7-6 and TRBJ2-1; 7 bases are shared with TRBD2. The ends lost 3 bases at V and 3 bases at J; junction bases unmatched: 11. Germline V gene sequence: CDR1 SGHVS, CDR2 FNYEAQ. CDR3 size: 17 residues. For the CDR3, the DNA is TGTGCCAGCAGCTTTGGAGCTAGCGGCGGTAACTACAATGAGCAGTTCTTC. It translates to CASSFGASGGNYNEQFF.

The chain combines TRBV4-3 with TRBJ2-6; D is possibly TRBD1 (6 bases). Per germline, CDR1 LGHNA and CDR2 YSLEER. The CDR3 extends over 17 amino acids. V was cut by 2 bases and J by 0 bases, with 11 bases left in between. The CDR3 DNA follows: TGCGCCAGCAGCCAACGGGACACTAGCTCTGGGGCCAACGTCCTGACTTTC. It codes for CASSQRDTSSGANVLTF.

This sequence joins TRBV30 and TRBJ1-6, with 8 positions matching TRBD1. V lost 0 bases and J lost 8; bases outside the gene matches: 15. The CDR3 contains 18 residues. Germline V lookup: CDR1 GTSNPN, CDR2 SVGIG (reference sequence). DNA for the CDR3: TGTGCCTGGAGTGTTACCCGATTTGGACAGGGCTCTGATTCACCCCTCCACTTT. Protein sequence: CAWSVTRFGQGSDSPLHF.

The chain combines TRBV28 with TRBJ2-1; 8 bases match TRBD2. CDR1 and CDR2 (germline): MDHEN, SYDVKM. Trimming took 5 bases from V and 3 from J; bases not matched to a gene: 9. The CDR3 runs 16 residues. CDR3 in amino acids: CASSGLASSYYNEQFF. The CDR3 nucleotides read TGTGCCAGCAGTGGACTAGCTTCGTCCTACTACAATGAGCAGTTCTTC.

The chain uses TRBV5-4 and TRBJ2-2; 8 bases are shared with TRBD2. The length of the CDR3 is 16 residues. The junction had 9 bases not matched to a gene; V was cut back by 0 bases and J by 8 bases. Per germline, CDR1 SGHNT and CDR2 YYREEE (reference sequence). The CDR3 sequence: CASSLERGRPGGELFF. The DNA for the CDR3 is TGTGCCAGCAGCTTGGAGCGCGGGAGGCCTGGTGGGGAGCTGTTTTTT.

DNA of the CDR3: TGTGCCAGCAGCCAGGTTTCTTTTGGGACTAGCGGGGGACAGGCCATCGGGCAGTTCTTC. It encodes CASSQVSFGTSGGQAIGQFF. The chain links TRBV3-1 (or the pseudogene TRBV3-2) to TRBJ2-1, with TRBD2 matching 14 bases. Germline V gene sequence: CDR1 LGHDT, CDR2 YNNKEL (reference sequence). This CDR3 is built from 20 residues. The ends lost 3 bases at V and 12 bases at J; junction bases unmatched: 22.

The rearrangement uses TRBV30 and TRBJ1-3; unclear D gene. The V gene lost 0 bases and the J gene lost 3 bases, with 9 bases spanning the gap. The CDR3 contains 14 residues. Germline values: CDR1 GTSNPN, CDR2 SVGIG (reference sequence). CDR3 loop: CAWSVLERGNTIYF. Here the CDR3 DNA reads TGTGCCTGGAGTGTACTCGAGCGTGGAAACACCATATATTTT.

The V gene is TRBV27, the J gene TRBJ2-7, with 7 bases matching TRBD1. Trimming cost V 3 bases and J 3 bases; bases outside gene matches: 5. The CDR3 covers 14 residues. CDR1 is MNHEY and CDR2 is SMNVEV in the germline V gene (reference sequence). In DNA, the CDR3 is TGTGCCAGCAGTTTGGGTCGACAGGGCTACGAGCAGTACTTC. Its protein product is CASSLGRQGYEQYF.

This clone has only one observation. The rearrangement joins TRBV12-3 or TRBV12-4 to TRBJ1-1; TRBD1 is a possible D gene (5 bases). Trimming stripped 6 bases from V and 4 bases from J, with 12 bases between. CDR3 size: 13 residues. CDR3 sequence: CASSPRAATEAFF. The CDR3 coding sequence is TGTGCCAGCAGCCCCAGGGCGGCCACTGAAGCTTTCTTT.

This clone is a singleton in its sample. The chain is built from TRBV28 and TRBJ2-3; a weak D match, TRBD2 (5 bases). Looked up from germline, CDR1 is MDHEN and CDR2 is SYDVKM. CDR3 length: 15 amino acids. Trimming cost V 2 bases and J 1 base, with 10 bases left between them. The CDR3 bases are TGTGCCAGCAGTTTACGAGGGTCGGGCACAGATACGCAGTATTTT. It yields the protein CASSLRGSGTDTQYF.

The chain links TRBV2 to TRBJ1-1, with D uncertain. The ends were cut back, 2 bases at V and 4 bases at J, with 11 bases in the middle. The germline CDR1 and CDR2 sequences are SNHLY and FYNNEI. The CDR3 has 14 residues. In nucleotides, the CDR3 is TGTGCCAGCAGTGAAAACGGTGTCGGCACTGAAGCTTTCTTT. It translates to CASSENGVGTEAFF.

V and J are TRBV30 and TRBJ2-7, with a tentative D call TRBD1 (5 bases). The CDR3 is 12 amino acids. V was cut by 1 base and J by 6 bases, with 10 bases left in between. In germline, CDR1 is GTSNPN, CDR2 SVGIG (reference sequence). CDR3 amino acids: CAWSGQGSEQYF. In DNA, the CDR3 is TGTGCCTGGAGTGGGCAGGGAAGCGAGCAGTACTTC.